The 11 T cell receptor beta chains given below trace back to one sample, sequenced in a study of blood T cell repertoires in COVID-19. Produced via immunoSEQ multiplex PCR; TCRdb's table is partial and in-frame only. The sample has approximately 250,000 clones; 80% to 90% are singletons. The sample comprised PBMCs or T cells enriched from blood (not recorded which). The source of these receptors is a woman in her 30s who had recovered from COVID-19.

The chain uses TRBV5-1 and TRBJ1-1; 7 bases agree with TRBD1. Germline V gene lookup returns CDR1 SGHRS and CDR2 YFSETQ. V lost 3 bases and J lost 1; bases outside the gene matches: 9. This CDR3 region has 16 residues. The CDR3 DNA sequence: TGCGCCAGCAGCTCGGGGACAGTCCTCCAGAACACTGAAGCTTTCTTT. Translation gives CASSSGTVLQNTEAFF.

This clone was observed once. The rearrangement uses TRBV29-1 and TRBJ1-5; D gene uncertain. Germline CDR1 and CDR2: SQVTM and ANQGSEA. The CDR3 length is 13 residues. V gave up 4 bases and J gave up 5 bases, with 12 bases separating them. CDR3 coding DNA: TGCAGCGTTGTAGTGACTTCCGATCAGCCCCAGCATTTT. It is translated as CSVVVTSDQPQHF.

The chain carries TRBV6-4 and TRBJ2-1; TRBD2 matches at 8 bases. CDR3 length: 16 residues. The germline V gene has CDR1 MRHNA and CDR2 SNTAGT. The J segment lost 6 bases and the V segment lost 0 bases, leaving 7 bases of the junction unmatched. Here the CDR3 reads CASSDSPRGGINEQFF. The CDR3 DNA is TGTGCCAGCAGTGACTCCCCCCGGGGGGGGATCAATGAGCAGTTCTTC.

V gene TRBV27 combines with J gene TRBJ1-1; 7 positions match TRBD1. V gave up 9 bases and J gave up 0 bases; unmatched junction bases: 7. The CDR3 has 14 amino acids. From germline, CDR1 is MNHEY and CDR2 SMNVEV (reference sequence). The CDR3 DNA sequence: TGTGCCAGTAAGACAGGGAGTGTGAACACTGAAGCTTTCTTT. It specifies CASKTGSVNTEAFF.

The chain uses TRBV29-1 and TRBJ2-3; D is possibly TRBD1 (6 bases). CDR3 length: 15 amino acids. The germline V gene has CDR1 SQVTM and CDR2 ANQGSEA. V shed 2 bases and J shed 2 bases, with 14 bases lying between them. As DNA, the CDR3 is TGCAGCGTTGAACCTAGGCAGGGGCACACAGATACGCAGTATTTT. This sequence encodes CSVEPRQGHTDTQYF.

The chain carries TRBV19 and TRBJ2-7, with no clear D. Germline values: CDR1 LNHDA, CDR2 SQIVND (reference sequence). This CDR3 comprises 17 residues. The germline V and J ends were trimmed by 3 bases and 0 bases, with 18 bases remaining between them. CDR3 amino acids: CASSISLWSEISYEQYF. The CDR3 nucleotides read TGTGCCAGTAGTATCAGTCTGTGGAGCGAGATCTCCTACGAGCAGTACTTC.

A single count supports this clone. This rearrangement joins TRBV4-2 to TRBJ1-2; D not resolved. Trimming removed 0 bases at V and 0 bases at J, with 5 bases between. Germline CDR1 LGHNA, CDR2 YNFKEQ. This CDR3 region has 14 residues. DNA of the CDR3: TGTGCCAGCAGCCAAGAGATAGCTAACTATGGCTACACCTTC. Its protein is CASSQEIANYGYTF.

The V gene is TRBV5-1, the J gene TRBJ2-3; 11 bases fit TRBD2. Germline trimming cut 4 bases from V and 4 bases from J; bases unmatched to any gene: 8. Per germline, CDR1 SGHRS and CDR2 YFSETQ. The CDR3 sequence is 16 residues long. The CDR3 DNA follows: TGCGCCAGCAGCCCGGCCGGGACTAGCGGCTCAGATACGCAGTATTTT. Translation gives CASSPAGTSGSDTQYF.

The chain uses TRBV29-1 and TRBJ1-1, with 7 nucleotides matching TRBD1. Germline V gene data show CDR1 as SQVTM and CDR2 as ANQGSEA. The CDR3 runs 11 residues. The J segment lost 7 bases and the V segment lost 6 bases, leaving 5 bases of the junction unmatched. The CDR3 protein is CSVDRVDEAFF. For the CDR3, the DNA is TGCAGCGTCGACAGGGTCGATGAAGCTTTCTTT.

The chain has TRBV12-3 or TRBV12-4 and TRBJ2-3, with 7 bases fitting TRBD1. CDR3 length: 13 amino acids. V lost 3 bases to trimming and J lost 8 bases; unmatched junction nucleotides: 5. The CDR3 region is CASSLRGPGTQYF. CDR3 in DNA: TGTGCCAGCAGTTTGAGGGGGCCCGGTACGCAGTATTTT.

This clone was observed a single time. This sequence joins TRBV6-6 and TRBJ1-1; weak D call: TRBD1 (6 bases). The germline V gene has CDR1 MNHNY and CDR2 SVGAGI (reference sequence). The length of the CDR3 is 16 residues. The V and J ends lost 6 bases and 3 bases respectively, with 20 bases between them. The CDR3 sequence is CASSPTGIGGYTEAFF. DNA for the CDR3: TGTGCCAGCAGCCCAACAGGGATCGGGGGGTACACTGAAGCTTTCTTT.